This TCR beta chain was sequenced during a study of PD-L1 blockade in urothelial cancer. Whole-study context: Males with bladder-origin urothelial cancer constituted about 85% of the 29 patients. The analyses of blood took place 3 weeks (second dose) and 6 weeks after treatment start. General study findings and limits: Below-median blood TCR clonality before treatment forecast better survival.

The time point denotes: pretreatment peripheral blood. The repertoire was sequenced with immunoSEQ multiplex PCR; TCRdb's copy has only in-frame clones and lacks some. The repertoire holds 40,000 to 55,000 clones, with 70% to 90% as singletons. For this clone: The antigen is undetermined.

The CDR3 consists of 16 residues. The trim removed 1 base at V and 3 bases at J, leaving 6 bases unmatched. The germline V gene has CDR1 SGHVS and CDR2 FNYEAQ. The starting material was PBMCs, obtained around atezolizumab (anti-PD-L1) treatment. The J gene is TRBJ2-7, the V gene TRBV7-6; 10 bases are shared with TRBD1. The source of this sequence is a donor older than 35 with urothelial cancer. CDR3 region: CASSLGAGDRGYEQYF. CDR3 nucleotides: TGTGCCAGCAGCTTAGGGGCCGGGGACAGGGGCTACGAGCAGTACTTC.